One T cell receptor (beta chain) is described in this entry. Its specificity is unknown. The sample is drawn from a study of cytomegalovirus exposure and HLA in healthy donors. Study-level results: In presence/absence analyses, roughly uniform sequencing depth across donors was assumed. In vitro experiments confirmed that a few CMV-associated chains were specific for CMV antigens. Among donors in an Asian-associated ancestry cluster, a later analysis reportedly found fewer N-insertions than the roughly 670-donor mean.

Germline V lookup: CDR1 SGHNT, CDR2 YYREEE (reference sequence). The CDR3 sequence is 15 residues long. Trimming took 0 bases from V and 5 from J; bases not matched to a gene: 4. PCR employed 60 Vbeta and 13 Jbeta primers. Method: immunoSEQ multiplex PCR; TCRdb's copy keeps in-frame clones and lacks some. This repertoire includes some 120,000 clones. Sequencing used PBMCs. This TCR was recovered from a woman aged 55 to 70 in good health and CMV-seronegative. The gene calls are TRBV5-4 and TRBJ2-4, with 8 nucleotides matching TRBD1. The CDR3 bases are TGTGCCAGCAGCTTGGGGCGGACAGGGCAAAACATTCAGTACTTC. This sequence encodes CASSLGRTGQNIQYF.